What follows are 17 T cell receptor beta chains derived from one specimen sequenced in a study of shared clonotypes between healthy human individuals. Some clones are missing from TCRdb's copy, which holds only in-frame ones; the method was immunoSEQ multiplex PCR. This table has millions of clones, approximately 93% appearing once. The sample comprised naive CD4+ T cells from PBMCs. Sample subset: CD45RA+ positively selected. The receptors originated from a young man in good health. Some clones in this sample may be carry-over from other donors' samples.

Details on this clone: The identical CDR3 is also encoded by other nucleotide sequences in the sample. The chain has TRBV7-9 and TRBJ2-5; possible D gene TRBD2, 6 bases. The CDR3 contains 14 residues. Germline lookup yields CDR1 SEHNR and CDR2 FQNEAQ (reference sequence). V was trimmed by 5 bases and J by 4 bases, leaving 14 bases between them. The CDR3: CASSPGGVRETQYF. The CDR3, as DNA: TGTGCCAGCAGCCCCGGGGGAGTTCGAGAGACCCAGTACTTC.

The CDR3 protein is CASKTNYYNEQFF. DNA for the CDR3: TGTGCCAGCAAGACAAACTACTACAATGAGCAGTTCTTC. The genes are TRBV2 and TRBJ2-1, with no clear D. The V gene lost 7 bases and the J gene lost 3 bases, with 10 bases spanning the gap. The CDR3 totals 13 residues. Germline V gene sequence: CDR1 SNHLY, CDR2 FYNNEI.

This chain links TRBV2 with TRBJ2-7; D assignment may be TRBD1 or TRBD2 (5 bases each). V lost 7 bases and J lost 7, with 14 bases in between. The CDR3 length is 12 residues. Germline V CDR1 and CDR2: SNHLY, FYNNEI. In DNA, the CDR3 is TGTGCCAGCACCATAATAGAGGGGGAGCAGTACTTC. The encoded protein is CASTIIEGEQYF.

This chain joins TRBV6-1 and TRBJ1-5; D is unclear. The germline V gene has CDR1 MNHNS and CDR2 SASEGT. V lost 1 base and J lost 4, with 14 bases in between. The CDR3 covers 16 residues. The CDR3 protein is CASSEVKDLANQPQHF. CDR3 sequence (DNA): TGTGCCAGCAGTGAAGTCAAGGATTTAGCAAATCAGCCCCAGCATTTT.

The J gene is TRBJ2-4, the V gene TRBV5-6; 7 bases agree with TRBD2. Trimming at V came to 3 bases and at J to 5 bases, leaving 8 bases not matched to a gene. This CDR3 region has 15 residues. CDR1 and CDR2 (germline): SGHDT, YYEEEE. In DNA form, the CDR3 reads TGTGCCAGCAGCTCCAACTCGGCGGGAGAAAACATTCAGTACTTC. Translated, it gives CASSSNSAGENIQYF.

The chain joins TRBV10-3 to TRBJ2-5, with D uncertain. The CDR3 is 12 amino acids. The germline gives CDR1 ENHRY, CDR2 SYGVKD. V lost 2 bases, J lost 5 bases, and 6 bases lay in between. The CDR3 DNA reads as TGTGCCATCAGTGAGAACTTGGAGACCCAGTACTTC. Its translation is CAISENLETQYF.

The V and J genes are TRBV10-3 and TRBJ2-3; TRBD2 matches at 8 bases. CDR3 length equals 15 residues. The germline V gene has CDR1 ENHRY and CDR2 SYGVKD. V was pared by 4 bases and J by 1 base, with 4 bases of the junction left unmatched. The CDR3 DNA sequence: TGTGCCATCAGTGCCCGGGAGGGAGGCACAGATACGCAGTATTTT. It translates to CAISAREGGTDTQYF.

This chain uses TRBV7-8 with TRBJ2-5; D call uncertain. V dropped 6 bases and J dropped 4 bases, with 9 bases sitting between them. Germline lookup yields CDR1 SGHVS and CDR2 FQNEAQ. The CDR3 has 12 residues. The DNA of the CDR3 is TGTGCCAGCAGGCCGGGCGGAGAGACCCAGTACTTC. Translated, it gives CASRPGGETQYF.

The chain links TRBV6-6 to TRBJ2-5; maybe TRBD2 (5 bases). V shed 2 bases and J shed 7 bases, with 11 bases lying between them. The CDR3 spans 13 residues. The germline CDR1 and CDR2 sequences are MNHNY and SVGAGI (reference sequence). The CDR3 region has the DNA TGTGCCAGCAGTTACAGGGAGTCGGTGACCCAGTACTTC. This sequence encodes CASSYRESVTQYF.

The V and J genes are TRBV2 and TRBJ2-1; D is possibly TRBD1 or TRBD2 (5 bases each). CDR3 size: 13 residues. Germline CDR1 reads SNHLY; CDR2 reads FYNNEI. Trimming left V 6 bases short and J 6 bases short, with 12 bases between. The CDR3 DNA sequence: TGTGCCAGCAGCGCCGGGACGATCAATGAGCAGTTCTTC. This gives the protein CASSAGTINEQFF.

Here the CDR3 reads CASSPLGTVSGNTIYF. The CDR3 bases are TGTGCCAGCTCACCACTGGGGACAGTCTCTGGAAACACCATATATTTT. This rearrangement joins TRBV18 to TRBJ1-3; 7 bases agree with TRBD1. The CDR3 covers 16 residues. CDR1 is KGHSH and CDR2 is LQKENI in the germline V gene. Losses at the gene ends were 1 base for V and 0 bases for J; bases not matched to a gene: 3.

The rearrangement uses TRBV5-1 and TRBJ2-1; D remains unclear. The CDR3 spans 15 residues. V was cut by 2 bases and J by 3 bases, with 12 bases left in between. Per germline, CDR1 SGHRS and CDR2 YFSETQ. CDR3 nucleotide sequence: TGCGCCAGCAGCTTTCAACATCCCCTCTACAATGAGCAGTTCTTC. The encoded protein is CASSFQHPLYNEQFF.

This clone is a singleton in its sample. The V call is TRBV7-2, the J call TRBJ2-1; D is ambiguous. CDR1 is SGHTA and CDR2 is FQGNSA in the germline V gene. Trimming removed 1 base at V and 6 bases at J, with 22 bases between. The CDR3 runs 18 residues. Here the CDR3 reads CASSLVYSWGSTANEQFF. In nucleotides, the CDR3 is TGTGCCAGCAGCTTAGTGTATTCATGGGGTTCCACAGCCAATGAGCAGTTCTTC.

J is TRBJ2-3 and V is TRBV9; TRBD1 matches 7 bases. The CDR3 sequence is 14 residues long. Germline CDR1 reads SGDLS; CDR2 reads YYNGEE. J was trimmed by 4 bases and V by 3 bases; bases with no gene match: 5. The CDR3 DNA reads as TGTGCCAGCAGCGCAGACAGGGTTGCAGATACGCAGTATTTT. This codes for CASSADRVADTQYF.

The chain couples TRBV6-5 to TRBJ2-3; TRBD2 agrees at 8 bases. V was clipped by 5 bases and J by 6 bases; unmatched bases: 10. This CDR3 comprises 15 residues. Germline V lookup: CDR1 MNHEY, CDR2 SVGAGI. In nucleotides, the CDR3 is TGTGCCAGCAGTCGACTAGCGCCTCGTCTTGATACGCAGTATTTT. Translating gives CASSRLAPRLDTQYF.

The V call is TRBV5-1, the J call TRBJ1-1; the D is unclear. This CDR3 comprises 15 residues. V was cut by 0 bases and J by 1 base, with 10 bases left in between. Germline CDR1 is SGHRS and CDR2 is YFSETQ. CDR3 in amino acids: CASSLVSAGNTEAFF. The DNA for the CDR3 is TGCGCCAGCAGCTTGGTTTCGGCAGGGAACACTGAAGCTTTCTTT. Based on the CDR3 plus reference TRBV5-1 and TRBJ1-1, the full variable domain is KAGVTQTPRYLIKTRGQQVTLSCSPISGHRSVSWYQQTPGQGLQFLFEYFSETQRNKGNFPGRFSGRQFSNSRSEMNVSTLELGDSALYLCASSLVSAGNTEAFFGQGTRLTVV.

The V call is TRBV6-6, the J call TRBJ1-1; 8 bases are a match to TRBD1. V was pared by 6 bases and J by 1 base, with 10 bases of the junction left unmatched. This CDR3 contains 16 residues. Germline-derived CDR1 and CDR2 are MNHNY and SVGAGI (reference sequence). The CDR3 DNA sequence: TGTGCCAGCAGCCCAGGGGGCGTTGCGGGGAACACTGAAGCTTTCTTT. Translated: CASSPGGVAGNTEAFF.